These 22 T cell receptor beta chains came from one sample sequenced in a study of Graves' ophthalmopathy and Graves' hyperthyroidism. The authors amplified TCR beta CDR3 regions, and they did so from RNA transcripts for repertoire sequencing. Amplification began with first-round RT-PCR using HTBI primers, then second-round multiplex PCR was performed. MiXCR, applied by TCRdb to the multiplex PCR reads, yields one record per CDR3 protein. The sample includes about 210,000 distinct CDR3 sequences, under 30% of them seen just once. The sequencing sample was made of peripheral blood. These receptors were taken from a man in his forties or fifties with Graves' ophthalmopathy.

This clonotype occurred many times. The chain is built from TRBV20-1 and TRBJ2-7, with 11 bases that match TRBD2. After removal of 5 bases from V and 3 bases from J, the junction contained 9 bases not matched to a gene. The germline gives CDR1 DFQATT, CDR2 SNEGSKA (reference sequence). The CDR3 consists of 15 residues. The CDR3 loop reads CSAQSPGLAVYEQYF. CDR3 in DNA: TGCAGTGCTCAAAGCCCGGGACTAGCGGTCTACGAGCAGTACTTC.

Ten or more counts support this clonotype. Being one base from a much bigger clone, this may be a read error. J is TRBJ1-1 and V is TRBV11-3; TRBD1 agrees at 7 bases. This CDR3 has 13 amino acids. Germline V gene sequence: CDR1 SGHNT, CDR2 YENEEA. CDR3 sequence reads: CAGRPTGDGEAFF. The CDR3 DNA reads TGTGCCGGCAGACCAACAGGGGACGGTGAAGCTTTCTTT.

This clonotype was seen ten or more times. The CDR3 DNA is TGTGCCAGCACCGGAGAAACCTACGAGCAGTACTTC. Translation gives CASTGETYEQYF. The gene calls are TRBV6-5 and TRBJ2-7; D is ambiguous. The CDR3 sequence is 12 residues long. V gave up 7 bases and J gave up 2 bases, with 9 bases separating them. Germline CDR1 MNHEY, CDR2 SVGAGI.

This clonotype has at least ten counts. A much more abundant neighbour one base away suggests this may be a read error. The gene calls are TRBV12-3 or TRBV12-4 and TRBJ1-5, with TRBD1 as a possible D gene (5 bases). V was trimmed by 3 bases and J by 1 base, leaving 7 bases between them. The CDR3 totals 14 residues. Here the CDR3 DNA reads TGTGCCAGCAGTTTGGGGGACAGCAATCAGCCCCAGCATTTT. It codes for CASSLGDSNQPQHF.

This clonotype was seen a handful of times. V and J are TRBV24-1 and TRBJ2-2; maybe TRBD2 (6 bases). The V end lost 7 bases, the J end lost 0 bases, and 11 bases lay between the germline ends. CDR1 and CDR2 (germline): KGHDR, SFDVKD. The CDR3 sequence is 15 residues long. The CDR3 protein is CATRAGTANTGELFF. The CDR3 bases are TGTGCCACCAGAGCCGGGACTGCGAACACCGGGGAGCTGTTTTTT.

The chain has TRBV6-1 and TRBJ1-2; D is unresolved. Trimming pared 6 bases from V and 4 bases from J, leaving 6 bases between. The germline CDR1 and CDR2 sequences are MNHNS and SASEGT. The CDR3 extends over 11 amino acids. CDR3 DNA sequence: TGTGCCAGCAGCAACGGCTATGGCTACACCTTC. Residues: CASSNGYGYTF.

The rearrangement joins TRBV28 to TRBJ1-1; 7 bases are a match to TRBD1. Germline lookup yields CDR1 MDHEN and CDR2 SYDVKM. The CDR3 contains 15 residues. V lost 6 bases, J lost 0 bases, and 7 bases stayed unmatched. CDR3 DNA sequence: TGTGCCAGCAGCCCAACGACAGGGCTGAACACTGAAGCTTTCTTT. Translating gives CASSPTTGLNTEAFF.

This clonotype has a count of ten or more. The rearrangement links TRBV12-3 or TRBV12-4 to TRBJ2-5; 10 bases line up with TRBD2. Trimming took 6 bases from V and 5 from J; bases not matched to a gene: 3. The CDR3 is 13 residues long. The CDR3 sequence: CASRNSGRETQYF. As DNA, the CDR3 is TGTGCCAGCAGAAATAGCGGGAGGGAGACCCAGTACTTC.

The chain couples TRBV6-1 to TRBJ2-7; 11 nucleotides line up with TRBD2. CDR1 and CDR2 (germline): MNHNS, SASEGT. J was trimmed by 6 bases and V by 6 bases; bases with no gene match: 7. The CDR3 has 14 amino acids. DNA for the CDR3: TGTGCCAGCAGGGGCACTAGCGGGAGCGGCGAGCAGTACTTC. This codes for CASRGTSGSGEQYF.

This clonotype was picked up many times. This chain uses TRBV19 with TRBJ2-2; weak D call: TRBD2 (5 bases). V was pared by 3 bases and J by 7 bases, with 6 bases between. The CDR3 runs to 12 residues. Looked up from germline, CDR1 is LNHDA and CDR2 is SQIVND (reference sequence). CDR3 loop: CASSIGGGELFF. In nucleotides, the CDR3 is TGTGCCAGTAGTATCGGAGGCGGGGAGCTGTTTTTT.

This clonotype was recorded at least ten times. The chain joins TRBV7-6 to TRBJ2-5; D uncertain. CDR3 length equals 16 residues. Trimming left V 1 base short and J 2 bases short, with 14 bases between. CDR1 and CDR2 from the germline V gene are SGHVS and FNYEAQ. The CDR3 spells CASSLEVQRRQETQYF. The CDR3 DNA is TGTGCCAGCAGCTTAGAGGTCCAGCGTAGGCAAGAGACCCAGTACTTC.

This chain uses TRBV11-2 with TRBJ2-7; TRBD2 matches 13 bases. The CDR3 contains 16 residues. J was trimmed by 4 bases and V by 4 bases; bases with no gene match: 7. Germline lookup yields CDR1 SGHAT and CDR2 FQNNGV. Written as DNA, the CDR3 is TGTGCCAGCAGCTCCTTTACTAGCGGGAGGGGTTACGAGCAGTACTTC. Protein sequence: CASSSFTSGRGYEQYF.

This clonotype turned up a few times. This chain uses TRBV6-5 with TRBJ2-5; no definite D call. The CDR3 covers 13 residues. V was pared by 7 bases and J by 2 bases, with 11 bases between. CDR1 and CDR2 from the germline V gene are MNHEY and SVGAGI. For the CDR3, the DNA is TGTGCCAGCACTTCTCTGAGACAAGAGACCCAGTACTTC. Its translation is CASTSLRQETQYF.

This clonotype was recorded at least ten times. The J gene is TRBJ2-7, the V gene TRBV28, with D unclear. The V end was cut by 2 bases, the J end by 2 bases, with 10 bases between. CDR1 and CDR2 (germline): MDHEN, SYDVKM. The CDR3 loop spans 14 amino acids. The CDR3 DNA is TGTGCCAGCAGTTTACCCGGTTGGCCCTACGAGCAGTACTTC. This sequence encodes CASSLPGWPYEQYF.

This clonotype was observed many times. The chain recombines TRBV27 with TRBJ2-7; D is ambiguous. Trimming pared 3 bases from V and 0 bases from J, leaving 15 bases between. CDR3 length: 16 amino acids. Germline loops: CDR1 MNHEY, CDR2 SMNVEV (reference sequence). The CDR3 sequence: CASSLVSGIGSYEQYF. In DNA, the CDR3 is TGTGCCAGCAGTTTGGTCTCAGGAATAGGCTCCTACGAGCAGTACTTC.

The J gene is TRBJ2-2, the V gene TRBV12-3 or TRBV12-4; possibly TRBD2 for D (5 bases). V lost 2 bases to trimming and J lost 7 bases, with 14 bases between them. This CDR3 has 15 amino acids. CDR3 protein: CASSLYGRRGGELFF. The CDR3 DNA sequence: TGTGCCAGCAGTTTATACGGCCGTCGGGGCGGGGAGCTGTTTTTT.

Ten or more counts support this clonotype. This chain uses TRBV7-2 with TRBJ1-5, with D perhaps TRBD1 (5 bases). Per germline, CDR1 SGHTA and CDR2 FQGNSA. CDR3 length: 15 residues. V lost 5 bases and J lost 7, with 18 bases in between. In nucleotides, the CDR3 is TGTGCCAGCAGCCAAAGGGCAGGGTGCAGGCAGCCCCAGCATTTT. It codes for CASSQRAGCRQPQHF.

This sequence joins TRBV6-2 or TRBV6-3 and TRBJ1-5, with TRBD1 as a possible D gene (5 bases). CDR1 is MNHEY and CDR2 is SVGEGT in the germline V gene. The CDR3 covers 14 residues. Trimming cost V 3 bases and J 4 bases, with 10 bases left between them. In nucleotides, the CDR3 is TGTGCCAGCAGTTATAGGCGGGGGAATCAGCCCCAGCATTTT. Translation: CASSYRRGNQPQHF.

This clonotype was seen at least ten times. The chain has TRBV5-1 and TRBJ1-1, with TRBD1 matching 7 bases. Germline values: CDR1 SGHRS, CDR2 YFSETQ. The V gene end was trimmed by 4 bases and the J gene end by 5 bases; junction bases not matched to a gene: 8. There are 14 residues in the CDR3. The CDR3 coding sequence is TGCGCCAGCAGCGGGCGACAGGGAGGGACTGAAGCTTTCTTT. This codes for CASSGRQGGTEAFF.

The rearrangement links TRBV6-2 or TRBV6-3 to TRBJ1-2; D is undetermined. The germline V and J ends were trimmed by 6 bases and 4 bases, with 24 bases remaining between them. Germline loops: CDR1 MNHEY, CDR2 SVGEGT. The CDR3 spans 17 residues. This chain's CDR3 is CASSPILGPGGIYGYTF. CDR3 nucleotide sequence: TGTGCCAGCAGCCCCATCTTAGGACCCGGTGGTATCTATGGCTACACCTTC.

This clonotype was counted ten times or more. This chain links TRBV27 with TRBJ2-7; no definite D call. The CDR3 contains 13 residues. Trimming pared 0 bases from V and 3 bases from J, leaving 6 bases between. Germline V gene sequence: CDR1 MNHEY, CDR2 SMNVEV (reference sequence). CDR3 bases: TGTGCCAGCAGTTTATCGGGTAACTACGAGCAGTACTTC. Translating it yields CASSLSGNYEQYF.

In its sample, this clonotype was seen a few times. J is TRBJ2-2 and V is TRBV5-1, with no clear D. Looked up from germline, CDR1 is SGHRS and CDR2 is YFSETQ. The V end lost 2 bases, the J end lost 2 bases, and 19 bases lay between the germline ends. CDR3 length: 18 amino acids. The CDR3 coding sequence is TGCGCCAGCAGCTTATTCTCGTCGCGGACGGTAAACACCGGGGAGCTGTTTTTT. Its protein product is CASSLFSSRTVNTGELFF.